Presented here are 16 T cell receptor beta chains from one specimen sequenced in a study of neurological immune-mediated disorders. TCRdb called the 5' RACE reads again in MiXCR, with one record for every CDR3 protein. The sample contains some 38,000 distinct CDR3 sequences, 8.5% to 14% of which appear only once. Time point denoted: technical triplicate 1. The specimen sequenced was PBMCs. The receptors were sampled from a man aged 55 to 70 with HTLV-1-associated myelopathy (HAM/TSP).

This clonotype was seen many times. The V gene is TRBV7-9, the J gene TRBJ2-3, with a weak D call TRBD1 (7 bases). The germline gives CDR1 SEHNR, CDR2 FQNEAQ (reference sequence). The CDR3 runs to 17 residues. Trimming took off 5 bases at V and 0 bases at J, with 18 bases between the two ends. The CDR3 sequence: CASSPTRRGPSTDTQYF. CDR3 DNA: TGTGCCAGCAGCCCGACTAGGAGGGGGCCTAGCACAGATACGCAGTATTTT.

This clonotype was recorded at least ten times. The gene calls are TRBV10-3 and TRBJ1-1; a possible D gene is TRBD1 (5 bases). This CDR3 comprises 14 residues. Germline CDR1 reads ENHRY; CDR2 reads SYGVKD. V gave up 6 bases and J gave up 0 bases, with 11 bases separating them. The chain's CDR3 is CAIRMTEVNTEAFF. The CDR3 DNA reads as TGTGCCATCAGGATGACAGAGGTGAACACTGAAGCTTTCTTT.

This clonotype occurred many times. The chain has TRBV11-1 and TRBJ2-1; possible D gene TRBD1, 5 bases. Per the germline V gene, CDR1 is SGHAT and CDR2 is FQDESV (reference sequence). This CDR3 has 15 residues. Trimming left V 4 bases short and J 2 bases short, with 12 bases between. The CDR3 DNA follows: TGTGCCAGCAGCTCAGTGGACACCACCTACAATGAGCAGTTCTTC. Translated, it gives CASSSVDTTYNEQFF.

The chain recombines TRBV7-8 with TRBJ1-5, with 7 bases fitting TRBD1. The CDR3 spans 15 residues. Germline-derived CDR1 and CDR2 are SGHVS and FQNEAQ. Trimming cost V 1 base and J 9 bases; bases outside gene matches: 9. The CDR3 DNA follows: TGTGCCAGCAGCTTAGGGGGCAGGGGGTTGTGGCCCCAGCATTTT. It codes for CASSLGGRGLWPQHF.

This clonotype was counted ten times or more. The V and J genes are TRBV5-1 and TRBJ2-5; 8 nucleotides align to TRBD1. Germline values: CDR1 SGHRS, CDR2 YFSETQ. The CDR3 spans 15 residues. The ends lost 0 bases at V and 5 bases at J; junction bases unmatched: 6. CDR3 sequence (DNA): TGCGCCAGCAGCTTGGGAGGACAGGGATTGGAGACCCAGTACTTC. This encodes CASSLGGQGLETQYF.

In its sample, this clonotype was seen many times. The chain couples TRBV6-5 to TRBJ1-1, with a tentative D call TRBD1 (6 bases). The ends were cut back, 9 bases at V and 0 bases at J, with 20 bases in the middle. The CDR3 contains 16 residues. The V gene's germline CDR1 is MNHEY and CDR2 SVGAGI. CDR3 residues: CASSDRRGGLNTEAFF. The CDR3 region has the DNA TGTGCCAGTAGTGACAGAAGGGGGGGATTGAACACTGAAGCTTTCTTT.

This clonotype came up many times. The J gene is TRBJ2-5, the V gene TRBV20-1; D perhaps matches TRBD1 (5 bases). Germline-derived CDR1 and CDR2 are DFQATT and SNEGSKA (reference sequence). The CDR3 is 14 amino acids. Deletions cut 5 bases from V and 0 bases from J, with 13 bases between. CDR3 region: CSASRQSHQETQYF. The CDR3 DNA reads TGCAGTGCTTCCCGACAGTCACACCAAGAGACCCAGTACTTC.

In its sample, this clonotype was seen many times. V gene TRBV5-1 combines with J gene TRBJ2-7, with D perhaps TRBD1 (6 bases). The germline V and J ends were trimmed by 0 bases and 1 base, with 11 bases remaining between them. This CDR3 comprises 15 residues. Germline V gives CDR1 SGHRS, CDR2 YFSETQ. CDR3 sequence reads: CASSLGDRRSYEQYF. The CDR3 DNA follows: TGCGCCAGCAGCTTGGGTGACAGGAGATCCTACGAGCAGTACTTC.

In its sample, this clonotype was seen many times. The chain employs TRBV20-1 and TRBJ2-5; no clear D gene. CDR1 is DFQATT, CDR2 SNEGSKA, per germline (reference sequence). The CDR3 runs 14 residues. V was pared by 0 bases and J by 1 base, with 9 bases between. CDR3 DNA: TGCAGTGCTAGAGATTGGGAAACCCAAGAGACCCAGTACTTC. It translates to CSARDWETQETQYF.

This clonotype was seen at least ten times. The chain links TRBV20-1 to TRBJ2-1; 7 bases line up with TRBD1. The CDR3 spans 13 residues. The junction had 2 bases not matched to a gene; V was cut back by 0 bases and J by 6 bases. CDR1 and CDR2 from the germline V gene are DFQATT and SNEGSKA (reference sequence). CDR3 sequence reads: CSAREDRVNEQFF. The CDR3, as DNA: TGCAGTGCTAGAGAAGACAGGGTCAATGAGCAGTTCTTC.

In its sample, this clonotype was seen many times. The rearrangement joins TRBV20-1 to TRBJ2-3; 12 positions agree with TRBD2. The trim removed 1 base at V and 5 bases at J, leaving 16 bases unmatched. The CDR3 totals 19 residues. Germline CDR1 is DFQATT and CDR2 is SNEGSKA (reference sequence). This chain's CDR3 is CSARVPGLAGPFEIDTQYF. The CDR3 nucleotides read TGCAGTGCTAGAGTACCGGGACTAGCGGGTCCTTTTGAAATAGATACGCAGTATTTT.

This clonotype was detected many times. V gene TRBV20-1 combines with J gene TRBJ2-4, with 8 bases identical to TRBD1. Trimming at V came to 3 bases and at J to 1 base, leaving 2 bases not matched to a gene. Germline V CDR1 and CDR2: DFQATT, SNEGSKA (reference sequence). The CDR3 spans 14 residues. The CDR3 sequence is CSARGTGAKNIQYF. As DNA, the CDR3 is TGCAGTGCTAGGGGGACAGGCGCCAAAAACATTCAGTACTTC.

This clonotype was recorded at least ten times. The gene calls are TRBV18 and TRBJ2-3; 14 bases agree with TRBD2. Trimming removed 8 bases from V and 5 bases from J; junction bases left unmatched: 12. This CDR3 has 17 amino acids. Germline assignment: CDR1 KGHSH and CDR2 LQKENI. CDR3 nucleotides: TGTGCCAGCAGGAGACCGGGACTAGCGGGAGATAGAGATACGCAGTATTTT. Its translation is CASRRPGLAGDRDTQYF.

This clonotype appeared many times. The chain has TRBV12-3 or TRBV12-4 and TRBJ2-1; 8 bases line up with TRBD1. The CDR3 totals 15 residues. V lost 6 bases to trimming and J lost 3 bases; unmatched junction nucleotides: 7. CDR3 in DNA: TGTGCCAGCAGGGGGACAGGCCACCTCTACAATGAGCAGTTCTTC. It is translated as CASRGTGHLYNEQFF.

This clonotype was seen at least ten times. The chain links TRBV29-1 to TRBJ1-3; D gene uncertain. Germline loops: CDR1 SQVTM, CDR2 ANQGSEA. Between the trimmed V and J ends, which lost 6 bases and 9 bases, there was a span of 15 bases. The CDR3 is made up of 12 amino acids. The CDR3: CSVKKISGTIYF. The CDR3 bases are TGCAGCGTCAAAAAAATCAGCGGCACCATATATTTT.

This clonotype has at least ten counts. The chain uses TRBV6-2 or TRBV6-3 and TRBJ2-1; D unclear. Trimming stripped 5 bases from V and 3 bases from J, with 8 bases between. This CDR3 region has 13 residues. Germline V gene data show CDR1 as MNHEY and CDR2 as SVGEGT. The CDR3 protein is CASSIENYNEQFF. In nucleotides, the CDR3 is TGTGCCAGCAGTATAGAGAACTACAATGAGCAGTTCTTC.